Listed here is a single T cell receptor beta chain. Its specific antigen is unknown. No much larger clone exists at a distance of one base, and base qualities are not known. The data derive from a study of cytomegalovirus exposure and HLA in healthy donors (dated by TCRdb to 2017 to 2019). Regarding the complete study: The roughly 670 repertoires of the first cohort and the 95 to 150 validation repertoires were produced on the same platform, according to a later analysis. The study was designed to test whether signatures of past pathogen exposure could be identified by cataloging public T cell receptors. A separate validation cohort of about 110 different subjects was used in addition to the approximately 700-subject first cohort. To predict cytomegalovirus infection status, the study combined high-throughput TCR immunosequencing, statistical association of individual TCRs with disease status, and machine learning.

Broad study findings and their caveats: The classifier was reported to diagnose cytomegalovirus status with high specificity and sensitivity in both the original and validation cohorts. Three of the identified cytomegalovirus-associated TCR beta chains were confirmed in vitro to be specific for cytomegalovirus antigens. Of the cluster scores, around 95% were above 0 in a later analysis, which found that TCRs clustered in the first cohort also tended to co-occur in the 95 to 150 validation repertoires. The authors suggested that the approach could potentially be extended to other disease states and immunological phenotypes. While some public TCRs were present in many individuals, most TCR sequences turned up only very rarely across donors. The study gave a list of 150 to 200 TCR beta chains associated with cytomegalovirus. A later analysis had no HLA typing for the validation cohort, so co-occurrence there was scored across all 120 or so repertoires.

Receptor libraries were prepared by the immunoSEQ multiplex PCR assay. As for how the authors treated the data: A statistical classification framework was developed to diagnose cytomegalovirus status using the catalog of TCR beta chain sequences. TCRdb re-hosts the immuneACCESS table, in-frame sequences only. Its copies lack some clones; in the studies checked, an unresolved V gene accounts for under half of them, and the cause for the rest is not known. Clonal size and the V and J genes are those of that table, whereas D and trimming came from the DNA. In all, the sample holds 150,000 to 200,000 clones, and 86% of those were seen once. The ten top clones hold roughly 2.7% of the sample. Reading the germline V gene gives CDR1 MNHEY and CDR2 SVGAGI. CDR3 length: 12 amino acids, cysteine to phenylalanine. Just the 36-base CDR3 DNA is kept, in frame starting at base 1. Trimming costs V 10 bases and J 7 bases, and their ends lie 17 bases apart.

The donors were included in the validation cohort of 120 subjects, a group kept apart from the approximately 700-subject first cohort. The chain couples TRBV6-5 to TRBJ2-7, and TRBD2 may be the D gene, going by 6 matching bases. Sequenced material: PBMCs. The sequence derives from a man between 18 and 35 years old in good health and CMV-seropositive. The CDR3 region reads CATGRGVAEQYF. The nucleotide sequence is TGTGCCACCGGGCGGGGTGTAGCGGAGCAGTACTTC.